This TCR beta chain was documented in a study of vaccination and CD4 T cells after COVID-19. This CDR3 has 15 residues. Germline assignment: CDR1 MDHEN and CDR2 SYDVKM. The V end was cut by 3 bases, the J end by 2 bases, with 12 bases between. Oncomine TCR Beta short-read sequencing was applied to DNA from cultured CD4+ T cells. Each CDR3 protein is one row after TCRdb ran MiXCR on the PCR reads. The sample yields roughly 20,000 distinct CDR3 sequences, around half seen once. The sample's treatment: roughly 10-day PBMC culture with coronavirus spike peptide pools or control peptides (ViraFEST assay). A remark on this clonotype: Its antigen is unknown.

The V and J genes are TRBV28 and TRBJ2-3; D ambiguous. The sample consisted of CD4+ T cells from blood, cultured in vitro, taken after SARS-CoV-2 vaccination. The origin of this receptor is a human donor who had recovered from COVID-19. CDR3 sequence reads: CASSFLGINTDTQYF. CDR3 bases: TGTGCCAGCAGTTTCCTGGGCATTAACACAGATACGCAGTATTTT.